Presented here are 9 T cell receptor beta chains from one specimen sequenced in a study of Ad26.COV2.S vaccination and SARS-CoV-2 variants. Treatment in this sample: about 20 received Ad26.COV2.S at low or high dose, single or two shots; several received placebo; per-sample allocation not given. Day 63 after the first vaccine or placebo injection was the time point for sampling. Assay: immunoSEQ multiplex PCR; the TCRdb copy retains only in-frame clones and omits some. Among about 410,000 clones listed, 92% were seen once. The material was peripheral blood, obtained in a trial of Ad26.COV2.S vaccine versus placebo. These receptors were obtained from a person between 18 and 59 years old who received the Ad26.COV2.S COVID-19 vaccine or a placebo.

The chain is built from TRBV5-8 and TRBJ2-7; no reliable D call. Germline V gene data show CDR1 as SGHTS and CDR2 as YDEGEE. V was clipped by 0 bases and J by 3 bases, with 7 bases between them. This CDR3 contains 13 residues. The CDR3 DNA is TGTGCCAGCAGCTTGGTTCGGTTCTACGAGCAGTACTTC. Translating gives CASSLVRFYEQYF. Filled out from reference TRBV5-8 and TRBJ2-7, the complete variable domain reads EAGVTQSPTHLIKTRGQQATLRCSPISGHTSVYWYQQALGLGLQFLLWYDEGEERNRGNFPPRFSGRQFPNYSSELNVNALELEDSALYLCASSLVRFYEQYFGPGTRLTVT.

This clone has only a few counts. Other DNA variants within this sample encode the same CDR3. The J gene is TRBJ2-7, the V gene TRBV19; 7 bases agree with TRBD1. The CDR3 sequence is 13 residues long. V was clipped by 1 base and J by 5 bases; unmatched bases: 2. Germline loops: CDR1 LNHDA, CDR2 SQIVND (reference sequence). CDR3 sequence reads: CASSIGQGHEQYF. In DNA form, the CDR3 reads TGTGCCAGTAGTATAGGACAGGGACACGAGCAGTACTTC.

The J gene is TRBJ2-3, the V gene TRBV9; weak D call: TRBD1 (5 bases). CDR3 length: 14 amino acids. The V gene's germline CDR1 is SGDLS and CDR2 YYNGEE. Trimming stripped 6 bases from V and 5 bases from J, with 16 bases between. Written as DNA, the CDR3 is TGTGCCAGCACCCCCGACCCAGGGATAGATACGCAGTATTTT. Encoded protein: CASTPDPGIDTQYF.

The V and J genes are TRBV28 and TRBJ1-4; D is perhaps TRBD1 (5 bases). CDR3 length: 16 amino acids. V was trimmed by 2 bases and J by 0 bases, leaving 10 bases between them. Germline assignment: CDR1 MDHEN and CDR2 SYDVKM. The CDR3 DNA follows: TGTGCCAGCAGTTTACTGGCAGGGACAACTAATGAAAAACTGTTTTTT. Protein: CASSLLAGTTNEKLFF.

The rearrangement uses TRBV5-1 and TRBJ1-1, with a tentative D call TRBD1 (6 bases). CDR1 and CDR2 from the germline V gene are SGHRS and YFSETQ. This CDR3 comprises 14 residues. V was pared by 7 bases and J by 3 bases, with 16 bases between. The CDR3 loop reads CASRLGAQDTEAFF. The CDR3 nucleotides are TGCGCCAGCCGCCTGGGGGCACAAGACACTGAAGCTTTCTTT.

J is TRBJ2-2 and V is TRBV19, with 7 positions matching TRBD1. With 3 bases clipped from V and 0 bases from J, the junction kept 1 base outside the gene matches. The CDR3 totals 15 residues. Germline assignment: CDR1 LNHDA and CDR2 SQIVND (reference sequence). The CDR3 sequence is CASSMGQPNTGELFF. The CDR3 DNA sequence: TGTGCCAGTAGTATGGGACAGCCGAACACCGGGGAGCTGTTTTTT.

This sequence joins TRBV29-1 and TRBJ2-7; no reliable D call. Germline CDR1 reads SQVTM; CDR2 reads ANQGSEA. The CDR3 has 13 amino acids. V was clipped by 4 bases and J by 5 bases, with 15 bases between them. In nucleotides, the CDR3 is TGCAGCGTTGGAAGCAGGCTGATCGACGAGCAGTACTTC. Its translation is CSVGSRLIDEQYF.

CDR3 bases: TGTGCCAGCAGCCGCCTATGGGGAACCAATGAGCAGTTCTTC. Translating it yields CASSRLWGTNEQFF. J is TRBJ2-1 and V is TRBV6-2 or TRBV6-3, with D unclear. V was shortened by 6 bases and J by 6 bases, with 15 bases between the two germline ends. CDR3 size: 14 residues. Germline CDR1 reads MNHEY; CDR2 reads SVGEGT.

This chain uses TRBV19 with TRBJ2-7; TRBD1 agrees at 7 bases. Germline values: CDR1 LNHDA, CDR2 SQIVND (reference sequence). The CDR3 is 14 amino acids. Trimming at V came to 4 bases and at J to 3 bases, leaving 6 bases not matched to a gene. CDR3: CASSTGQASYEQYF. CDR3 bases: TGTGCCAGTAGTACCGGACAGGCGAGCTACGAGCAGTACTTC.